This T cell receptor beta chain was sequenced in a study of sequential checkpoint blockade in melanoma. The CDR3 covers 15 residues. CDR1 and CDR2 (germline): PRHDT, FYEKMQ (reference sequence). V shed 3 bases, J shed 4 bases, and the junction held 6 bases outside the gene matches. Method: immunoSEQ multiplex PCR; TCRdb's copy keeps in-frame clones and lacks some. Altogether some 25,000 clones are present, approximately 80% being singletons, with the ten largest covering about an eighth. Described treatment: randomized to nivolumab then ipilimumab (arm A) or the reverse (arm B). Sorted cells were live CD3+CD8+, lacking CD19 and CD56, from PBMCs.

The material was CD8+ T cells sorted from blood (inferred from file names), obtained from a patient given nivolumab and ipilimumab in sequence. This receptor was obtained from a human donor with melanoma. The chain employs TRBV13 and TRBJ2-3; 8 bases align to TRBD1. The CDR3 sequence is CASSFSRGHADTQYF. In nucleotides, the CDR3 is TGTGCCAGCAGCTTTAGCAGGGGGCATGCAGATACGCAGTATTTT.